This T cell receptor beta chain originates from a study of T cell repertoires in cytomegalovirus infection. Study-level information: An indication of both CMV infection and matching HLA type came from public TCR beta signatures.

TCRdb reprocessed the reads via MiXCR and lists one record per CDR3 protein. The sample includes about 250,000 distinct CDR3 sequences, over 9% of them seen just once. V lost 5 bases and J lost 4, with 3 bases in between. Looked up from germline, CDR1 is MNHNY and CDR2 is SVGAGI (reference sequence). CDR3 length equals 11 residues. The sequence came from a human donor in good health (CMV status not recorded). Some clones in this sample may be carry-over from other donors' samples. Input material: PBMCs. The genes are TRBV6-6 and TRBJ1-5, with D hard to call. The CDR3 here is CASSGNQPQHF. CDR3 DNA sequence: TGTGCCAGCAGTGGAAATCAGCCCCAGCATTTT.